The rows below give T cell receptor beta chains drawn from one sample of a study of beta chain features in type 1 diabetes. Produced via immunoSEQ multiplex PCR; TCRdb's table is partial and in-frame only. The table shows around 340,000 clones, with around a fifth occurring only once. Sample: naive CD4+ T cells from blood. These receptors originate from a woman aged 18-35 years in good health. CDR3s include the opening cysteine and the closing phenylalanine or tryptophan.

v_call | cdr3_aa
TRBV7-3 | CASSSGTSGVVDTQYF
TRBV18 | CASSPTGQGAEQYF
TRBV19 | CASSGQWGDTQYF
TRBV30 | CASSGVVSYEQYF
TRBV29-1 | CSVQAQVREKLFF
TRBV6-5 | CASSRGGTDTQYF
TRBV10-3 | CAISLAGGSPGTQYF
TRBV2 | CASSPDGNQPQHF
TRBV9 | CASSVAPSGRLYEQYF
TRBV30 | CAWSPGRSYGYTF
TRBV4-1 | CASSQGLAGPNEQFF
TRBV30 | CAWGRDNEQFF
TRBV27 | CASSLERADTQYF
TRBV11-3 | CASSPRVGVGANVLTF
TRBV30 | CAWSLADYNEQFF
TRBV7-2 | CASSAQGGSLQPQHF
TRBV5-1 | CASNSGSNTGELFF
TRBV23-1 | CASSPHRHEQFF
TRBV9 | CASSGGTGELFF
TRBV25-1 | CASSEYGQGRTDTQYF
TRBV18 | CASSPAGSLSTDTQYF
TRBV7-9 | CASSLYGTNEQYF
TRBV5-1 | CASSLEPSITEQYF
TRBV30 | CAWSALAEQYF
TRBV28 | CASTSHQWGSLYEQYF
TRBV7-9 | CASSLGGRSTDTQYF
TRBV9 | CASSPRTGGHGYTF
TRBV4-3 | CASSRAQSTEAFF
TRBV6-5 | CASSVQRGEDEQFF
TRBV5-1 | CASSLAFGDTEAFF
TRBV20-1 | CSAPGNGYTF